This T cell receptor beta chain was recovered during a study of Ad26.COV2.S vaccination and SARS-CoV-2 variants. There are 14 residues in the CDR3. V lost 2 bases and J 10 bases, leaving 12 bases between the germline ends. Germline lookup yields CDR1 MNHNY and CDR2 SVGAGI (reference sequence). Treatment given: 15 to 20 received Ad26.COV2.S at low or high dose, single or two shots; 5 received placebo; per-sample allocation not given. Sample collection was performed on day 63 after the first vaccine or placebo injection. Some clones are missing from TCRdb's copy, which holds only in-frame ones; the method was immunoSEQ multiplex PCR. The sample consists of 430,000 or so clones, over 75% of them appearing once.

The chain combines TRBV6-6 with TRBJ1-6, with D possibly TRBD1 on 5 matching bases. The TCR comes from a person aged 18 to 65 who received the Ad26.COV2.S COVID-19 vaccine or a placebo. The source was peripheral blood, collected in a trial of Ad26.COV2.S vaccine versus placebo. The CDR3 DNA is TGTGCCAGCAGTTACAAGGGGTCTGAGTCACCCCTCCACTTT. Amino acid sequence: CASSYKGSESPLHF.